This T cell receptor beta chain was found in a study of human T cells and chemical hapten exposure (dated by TCRdb to the early 2020s). Background for the entire study: Libraries were pooled for sequencing, and per-sample TCR yields varied mainly because of small differences in library volumes within the pool. The study tracked peripheral blood TCR repertoire changes in vivo during primary and secondary sensitization to the hapten diphenylcyclopropenone (DPC) in alopecia patients. Each blood RNA sample was used to sequence both TCR alpha and TCR beta chains. Overall study results and their limits: DPC sensitization did not change the number of TCRs with a frequency above 1 in 1000, and there was no evidence of changes in global repertoire structure. After repeated subsampling, the strength of the expansion versus patch-test correlation and the threshold at which it became significant changed.

From its cysteine to its phenylalanine, the CDR3 spans 14 amino acids. Left in the record is the CDR3 DNA by itself, 42 bases read in frame from the first base. Taken from the germline V gene (reference sequence), the CDR1 and CDR2 loops are LNHNV and YYDKDF. Cut back by 0 bases and 2 bases, the V and J ends lie 5 bases apart. Receptors were amplified or captured by RACE. The instrument was a NextSeq 500. Library preparation attached unique molecular identifiers to individual cDNA molecules for quantitative, reproducible TCR counting. The published analysis was carried out like this. Samples had a median of about 96,000 TCRs, with a range from roughly 20,000 to 690,600. The Decombinator software suite was used to annotate the V, J and CDR3 of the TCR reads. To make PS versus PT1 abundance plots, every sample was subsampled to the same number of TCRs (28,000). TCRs were defined as expanded if absent before sensitization and observed at least eight times at the 2-week time point. Through fastp at Q25 and MiXCR, TCRdb rebuilt clones from the public reads, retaining in-frame beta chains. Each entry is one CDR3 protein sequence, shown with its most common DNA and genes. The V and J calls follow TCRdb's processing rather than the paper's. A total of 130,000 or so distinct CDR3 sequences appear in this sample, around 8.3% of them only once. The ten biggest clones cover about 1.8% of the sample.

The time point label for this specimen denotes: healthy volunteer bleed at 2 weeks. Unfractionated whole blood was collected in Tempus Blood RNA tubes, and total RNA was extracted from that blood. Five healthy volunteers served as TCR sequencing controls and were bled at day 0, 2 weeks and 6 weeks. On this clonotype: The clone's antigen remains unknown. Within one base of it there is no much larger clone, and no base qualities were kept.

The source is a male donor in good health. Some clones in this sample may be carry-over from other donors' samples. Sequenced: whole blood. The V and J segments used are TRBV15 and TRBJ1-5, with the D gene too uncertain to name. The CDR3 here reads CATSREFGNQPQHF. The nucleotide sequence reads as follows: TGTGCCACCAGCAGAGAATTTGGCAATCAGCCCCAGCATTTT.